What follows describes a single T cell receptor (beta chain). The data were produced by immunoSEQ multiplex PCR, yet TCRdb's version contains in-frame clones alone and is incomplete. The sample consists of 55,000 to 75,000 clones, about 81% of them appearing once. The record originates from a study of blood T cell repertoires in COVID-19. Sequenced sample: peripheral blood. The origin of this receptor is a human donor in a cohort sampled during active COVID-19.

The CDR3 DNA reads as TGTGCCAGCAGCTTAAGTGGGACTAGCGACATTCAGTACTTC. Translation gives CASSLSGTSDIQYF. The rearrangement uses TRBV7-3 and TRBJ2-4; 10 bases are a match to TRBD2. Germline-derived CDR1 and CDR2 are SGHTA and FQGTGA. This CDR3 is 14 amino acids long. V dropped 1 base and J dropped 8; count of bases not matched to a gene: 2.